The T cell receptor (beta chain) described here comes from a study of T-cell reconstitution after alpha-beta-depleted transplantation in children. Study-wide results and caveats: At the one-year point after transplant, T-cell counts and TCRbeta diversity were found to come mostly from T cells that had been newly produced. Several hundred expanded graft clones reportedly supplied alpha-beta T cells about two months after transplant. Surviving recipient T cells and intrathymic progenitors accounted for some patients' high TCRbeta diversity at day 60.

Unique molecular identifiers were incorporated during preparation of the TCRbeta library. TCRdb processed the PCR reads anew with MiXCR; each CDR3 protein has one entry. The sample has 600,000 to 700,000 distinct CDR3 sequences, around 14% seen once; the top ten hold 0.79%. This clonotype was picked up many times. What it binds is unknown. Trimming stripped 1 base from V and 4 bases from J, with 19 bases between. The CDR3 is 17 amino acids. Germline V gene data show CDR1 as SGHRS and CDR2 as YFSETQ. The V call is TRBV5-1, the J call TRBJ2-3; TRBD1 is a possible D gene (6 bases). Here the sequenced sample was PBMCs, taken before TCRalphabeta/CD19-depleted stem cell transplant. This TCR was sampled from a girl aged 2 to 10 with congenital amegakaryocytic thrombocytopenia, due to receive a stem cell transplant. The CDR3 spells CASSLNFGAGAADTQYF. The CDR3 nucleotides are TGCGCCAGCAGCTTGAACTTTGGGGCAGGGGCCGCAGATACGCAGTATTTT.